This TCR beta chain appears in the sequencing data of a study of blood T cell repertoires in COVID-19 (TCRdb year 2020). Background on the whole study: Samples from collaborators originated in the United States, Italy and Spain and spanned both the acute and convalescent phases of COVID-19. The prospective study material was composed of cDNA or gDNA derived from T cells, B-cell-depleted T cells, or PBMCs. The dataset comprised deeply sampled blood TCRbeta repertoires from subjects exposed to, actively infected with, or recovered from COVID-19. The repertoires were made available in a free public database intended to serve as a resource for research on the immune response to SARS-CoV-2. Samples were obtained from the ongoing ImmuneRACE study (first 160 participants) and from 1,254 subjects provided by 6 global collaborators. The sample metadata nearly always contained a de-identified subject ID, COVID-19 status, age in years and sex. Where HLA class I and class II types were available, the types were taken from metadata supplied by the sample provider, not from assay-based typing. Study-level results and caveats: The quantity of clinical and demographic metadata differed by source and by participant and was supplied without curation.

As to this clone: It has no known antigen specificity. Per-base quality was not reported, and no clone a single base away is much larger than it.

In Seattle, one collaborating source enrolled patients while the infection was active and tracked those patients longitudinally over the course of disease. Each collaborating institution followed its own protocols to collect whole blood in K2EDTA tubes. For TCRbeta analysis, collaborators shipped samples as frozen whole blood, isolated PBMCs, or DNA extracted from either of those sample types. TCRbeta CDR3 regions were amplified from genomic DNA by means of the immunoSEQ Assay, a bias-controlled multiplex PCR. As for how the authors treated the data: The number of nucleated cells in each sample was estimated from the amplification of reference gene primers within the assay. Sequence reads were collapsed and filtered to measure the absolute abundance of every unique TCRbeta CDR3 rearrangement. For each sample, productive Simpson clonality was calculated as the square root of Simpson's diversity index across productive rearrangements. As stored in TCRdb, this immuneACCESS dataset retains in-frame rearrangements with V and J assigned. A fraction of the clones does not appear; measured against another copy, unresolved V genes explain less than half of the discrepancy, and the remainder lacks a known reason. V, J and clone size derive from that table, while D and trimming were established from the DNA sequence. The sample data list roughly 330,000 clones, and 80% to 90% of these were observed just once. The top ten clonotypes cover around 9.9% of the sample.

CDR1 SGHRS and CDR2 YFSETQ were looked up in the germline V gene. The germline V and J ends show losses of 4 bases and 4 bases respectively, and no gene match explains 3 bases of the junction. From cysteine to phenylalanine, the CDR3 is 16 amino acids long. CDR3 DNA only is kept here, 48 bases in frame from base 1. Recombination joined TRBV5-1 with TRBJ2-2, with TRBD2 matching 14 junction bases. The sequenced material came from peripheral blood. The receptor comes from a man younger than 45 with COVID-19, enrolled during active disease. The CDR3 is CASSGGLAGVTGELFF. The sequenced DNA is TGCGCCAGCAGCGGGGGACTAGCGGGAGTCACCGGGGAGCTGTTTTTT.